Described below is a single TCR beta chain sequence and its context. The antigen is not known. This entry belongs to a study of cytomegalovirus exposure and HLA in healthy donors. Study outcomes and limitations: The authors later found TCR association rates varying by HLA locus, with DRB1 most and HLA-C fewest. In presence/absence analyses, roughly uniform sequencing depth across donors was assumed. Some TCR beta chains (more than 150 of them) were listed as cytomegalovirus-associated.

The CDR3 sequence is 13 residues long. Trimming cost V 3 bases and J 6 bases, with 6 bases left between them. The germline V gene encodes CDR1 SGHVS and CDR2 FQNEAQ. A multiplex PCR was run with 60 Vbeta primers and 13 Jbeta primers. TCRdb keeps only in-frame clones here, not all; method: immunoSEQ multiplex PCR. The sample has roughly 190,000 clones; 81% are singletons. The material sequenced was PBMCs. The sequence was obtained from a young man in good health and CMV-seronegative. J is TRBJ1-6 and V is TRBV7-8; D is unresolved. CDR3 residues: CASSLWSNSPLHF. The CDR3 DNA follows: TGTGCCAGCAGCTTGTGGAGTAATTCACCCCTCCACTTT.